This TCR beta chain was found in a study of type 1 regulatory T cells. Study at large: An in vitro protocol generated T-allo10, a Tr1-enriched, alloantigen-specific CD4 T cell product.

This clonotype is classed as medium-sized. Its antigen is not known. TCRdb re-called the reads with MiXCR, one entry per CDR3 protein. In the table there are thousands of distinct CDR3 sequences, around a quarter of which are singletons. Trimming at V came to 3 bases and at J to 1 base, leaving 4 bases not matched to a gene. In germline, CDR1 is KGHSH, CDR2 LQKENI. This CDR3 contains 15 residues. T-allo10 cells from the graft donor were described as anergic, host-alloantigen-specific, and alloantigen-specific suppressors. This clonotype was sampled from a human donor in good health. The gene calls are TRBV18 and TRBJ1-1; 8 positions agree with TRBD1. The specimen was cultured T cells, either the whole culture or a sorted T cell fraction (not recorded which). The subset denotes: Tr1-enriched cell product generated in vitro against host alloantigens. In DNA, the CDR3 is TGTGCCAGCTCACCCGATGGGACAGGGAACACTGAAGCTTTCTTT. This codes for CASSPDGTGNTEAFF.